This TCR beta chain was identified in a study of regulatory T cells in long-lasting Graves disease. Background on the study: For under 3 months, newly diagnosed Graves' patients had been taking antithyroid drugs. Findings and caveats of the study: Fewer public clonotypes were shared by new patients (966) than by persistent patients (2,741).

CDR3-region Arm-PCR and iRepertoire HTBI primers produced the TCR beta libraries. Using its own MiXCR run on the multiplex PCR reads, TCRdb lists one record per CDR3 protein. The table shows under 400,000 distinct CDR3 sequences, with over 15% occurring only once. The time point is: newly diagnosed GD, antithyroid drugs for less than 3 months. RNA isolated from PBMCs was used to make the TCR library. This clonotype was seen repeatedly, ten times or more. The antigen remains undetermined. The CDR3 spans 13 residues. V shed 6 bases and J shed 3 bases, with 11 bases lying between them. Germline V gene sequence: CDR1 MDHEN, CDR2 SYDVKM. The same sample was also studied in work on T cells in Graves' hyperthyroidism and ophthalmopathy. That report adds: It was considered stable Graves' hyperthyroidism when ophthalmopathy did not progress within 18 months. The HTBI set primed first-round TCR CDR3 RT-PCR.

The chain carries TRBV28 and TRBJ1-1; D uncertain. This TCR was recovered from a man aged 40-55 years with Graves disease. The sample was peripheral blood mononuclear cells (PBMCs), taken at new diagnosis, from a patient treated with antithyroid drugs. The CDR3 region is CASREVRYTEAFF. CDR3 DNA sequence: TGTGCCAGCAGAGAGGTTCGATACACTGAAGCTTTCTTT.